Below are 5 T cell receptor beta chains sequenced from a single sample in a study of T cell responses to AZD1222 COVID-19 vaccine. TCRdb's copy holds only in-frame clones and misses some; the assay was immunoSEQ multiplex PCR. The sample holds about 200,000 clones, about 92% seen once. The starting material was peripheral blood, obtained on day 0 of MenACWY control vaccination. All receptors derive from an adult in good health.

The chain combines TRBV21-1 with TRBJ1-2; TRBD1, the D gene given by the table, was not confirmed from the DNA. TRBV21-1 is classified as a pseudogene. The CDR3 loop spans 17 amino acids. The CDR3 DNA reads as TGTGCCAGCAGCGATGGACAGGTGCAATATAAGATTGATGGCTACACCTTC. It is translated as CASSDGQVQYKIDGYTF.

CDR3 in DNA: TGTGCCTGGAGTGTACGGGCACTCAAGGAGACCCAGTACTTC. Its translation is CAWSVRALKETQYF. The chain is built from TRBV30 and TRBJ2-5; D is unresolved. CDR3 length equals 14 residues. Between the trimmed V and J ends, which lost 0 bases and 5 bases, there was a span of 13 bases. Germline values: CDR1 GTSNPN, CDR2 SVGIG (reference sequence).

The rearrangement joins TRBV5-4 to TRBJ1-2, with D perhaps matching TRBD1 (5 bases). Germline CDR1 SGHNT, CDR2 YYREEE (reference sequence). V shed 0 bases and J shed 8 bases, with 20 bases lying between them. The CDR3 loop spans 16 amino acids. The CDR3 nucleotides are TGTGCCAGCAGCTTGGGTTGGTGGGGCTCCAGCAGGGGCTACACCTTC. This sequence encodes CASSLGWWGSSRGYTF.

This chain links TRBV2 with TRBJ2-3; no clear D gene. Germline V gives CDR1 SNHLY, CDR2 FYNNEI. The V and J ends lost 10 bases and 8 bases respectively, with 7 bases between them. The length of the CDR3 is 9 residues. The CDR3 reads CAMGSTQYF. CDR3 coding DNA: TGTGCCATGGGCAGTACGCAGTATTTT.

The gene calls are TRBV12-3 or TRBV12-4 and TRBJ1-5; no clear D gene. This CDR3 has 13 amino acids. Trimming removed 6 bases at V and 0 bases at J, with 6 bases between. The CDR3 loop reads CASRGSSNQPQHF. The CDR3 DNA reads TGTGCCAGCAGGGGGTCTAGCAATCAGCCCCAGCATTTT.